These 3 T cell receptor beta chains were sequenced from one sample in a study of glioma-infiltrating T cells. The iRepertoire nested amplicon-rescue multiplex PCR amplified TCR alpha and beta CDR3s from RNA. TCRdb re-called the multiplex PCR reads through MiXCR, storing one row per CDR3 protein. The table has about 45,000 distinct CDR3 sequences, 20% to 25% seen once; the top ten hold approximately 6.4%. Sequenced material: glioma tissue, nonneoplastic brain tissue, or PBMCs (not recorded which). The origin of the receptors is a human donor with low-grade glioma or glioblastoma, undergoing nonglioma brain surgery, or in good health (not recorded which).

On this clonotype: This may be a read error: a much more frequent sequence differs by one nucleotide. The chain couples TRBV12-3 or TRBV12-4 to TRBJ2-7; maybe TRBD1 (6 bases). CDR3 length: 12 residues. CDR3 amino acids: CASSRTVYEQCF. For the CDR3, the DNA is TGTGCCAGCAGTAGGACAGTCTACGAGCAGTGCTTC.

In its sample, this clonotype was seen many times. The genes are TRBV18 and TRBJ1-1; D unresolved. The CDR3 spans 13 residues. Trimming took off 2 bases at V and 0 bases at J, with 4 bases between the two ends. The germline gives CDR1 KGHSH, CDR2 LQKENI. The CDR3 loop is CASSPLVNTEAFF. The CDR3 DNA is TGTGCCAGCTCACCATTGGTGAACACTGAAGCTTTCTTT.

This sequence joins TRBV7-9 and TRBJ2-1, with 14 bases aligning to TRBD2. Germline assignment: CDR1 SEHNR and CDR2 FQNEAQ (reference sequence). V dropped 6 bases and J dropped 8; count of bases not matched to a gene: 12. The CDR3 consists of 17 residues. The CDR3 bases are TGTGCCAGCAGTTCAAATAGACTAGCGGGGGGGTCCCATGAGCAGTTCTTC. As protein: CASSSNRLAGGSHEQFF. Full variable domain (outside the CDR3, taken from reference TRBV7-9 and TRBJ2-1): DTGVSQNPRHKITKRGQNVTFRCDPISEHNRLYWYRQTLGQGPEFLTYFQNEAQLEKSRLLSDRFSAERPKGSFSTLEIQRTEQGDSAMYLCASSSNRLAGGSHEQFFGPGTRLTVL.